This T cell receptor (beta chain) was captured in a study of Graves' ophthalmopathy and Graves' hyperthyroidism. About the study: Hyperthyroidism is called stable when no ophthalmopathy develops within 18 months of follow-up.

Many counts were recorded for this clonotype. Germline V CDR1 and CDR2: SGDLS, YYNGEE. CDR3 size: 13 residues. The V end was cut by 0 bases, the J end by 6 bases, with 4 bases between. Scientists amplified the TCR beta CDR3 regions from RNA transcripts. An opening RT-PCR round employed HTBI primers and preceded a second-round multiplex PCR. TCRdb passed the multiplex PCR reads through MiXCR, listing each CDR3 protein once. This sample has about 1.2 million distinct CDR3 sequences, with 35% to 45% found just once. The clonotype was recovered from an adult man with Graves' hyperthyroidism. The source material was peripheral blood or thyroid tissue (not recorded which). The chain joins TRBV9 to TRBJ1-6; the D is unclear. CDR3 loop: CASSVAGNSPLHF. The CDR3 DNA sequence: TGTGCCAGCAGCGTAGCGGGTAATTCACCCCTCCACTTT. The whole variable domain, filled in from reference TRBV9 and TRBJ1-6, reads DSGVTQTPKHLITATGQRVTLRCSPRSGDLSVYWYQQSLDQGLQFLIQYYNGEERAKGNILERFSAQQFPDLHSELNLSSLELGDSALYFCASSVAGNSPLHFGNGTRLTVT.